This entry is about one T cell receptor beta chain. Its antigen remains unknown. The sample is drawn from a study of T cells in localized non-small cell lung cancer. General study points: Clonality of T cells reached its maximum in uninvolved adjacent lung, surpassing tumor. For the top 100 tumor clones, a median approximately 50 also appeared in adjacent lung.

TCRdb keeps only in-frame clones here, not all; method: immunoSEQ multiplex PCR. The sample holds about 28,000 clones, less than 95% seen once. The V gene end was trimmed by 8 bases and the J gene end by 5 bases; junction bases not matched to a gene: 4. This CDR3 is built from 13 residues. Germline CDR1 and CDR2: LNHNV and YYDKDF (reference sequence). The origin of this receptor is a woman aged 35 to 69 with stage I lung adenocarcinoma. The V call is TRBV15, the J call TRBJ2-3, with 10 positions matching TRBD2. Sequences were derived from peripheral blood, sampled before any cancer treatment. Here the CDR3 reads CATSSGRRDTQYF. The CDR3 bases are TGTGCCACCTCTAGCGGGAGAAGAGATACGCAGTATTTT.